Listed below are T cell receptor beta chains from one sample, sequenced in a study of human thymus T cells. Sequencing used immunoSEQ multiplex PCR; TCRdb keeps in-frame clones, though not all of them. The data contain tens of thousands of clones, 90% to 95% of them singletons. Sample: blood. These receptor sequences come from a boy in the first two years of life with a congenital heart defect but otherwise immunologically healthy. CDR3s include the opening cysteine and the closing phenylalanine or tryptophan. Each record gives: V gene, D gene, clone size, J gene, CDR3 DNA, CDR3 protein. D genes are given only for firm matches. Rows give clone size only sometimes, using once, few, many, or a class for an expanded clone.

V: TRBV5-1
D: NA
size: NA
J: TRBJ2-1
DNA: TGCGCCAGCAGCTTGCCCGACAGCGCCTATGGCAATGAGCAGTTCTTC
CDR3: CASSLPDSAYGNEQFF

V: TRBV6-6
D: NA
size: NA
J: TRBJ2-5
DNA: TGTGCCAGCAGTCTTGAAGAGACCCAGTACTTC
CDR3: CASSLEETQYF

V: TRBV11-2
D: TRBD2
size: NA
J: TRBJ2-3
DNA: TGTGCCAGCAGCTTAGAGCTACTAGCGGGGGGTGCTCGGGCGCAGTATTTT
CDR3: CASSLELLAGGARAQYF

V: TRBV30
D: NA
size: NA
J: TRBJ1-3
DNA: TGTGCCTGGACGATGAGCGGGTTCTCTGGAAACACCATATATTTT
CDR3: CAWTMSGFSGNTIYF

V: TRBV10-1
D: NA
size: NA
J: TRBJ2-3
DNA: TGCGCCAGCAGTGACCAGGGGGATACGCAGTATTTT
CDR3: CASSDQGDTQYF

V: TRBV6-8
D: NA
size: NA
J: TRBJ2-1
DNA: TGTGCCAGCAGTTCCCCTCCGACAGATAGCTCCTACAATGAGCAGTTCTTC
CDR3: CASSSPPTDSSYNEQFF

V: TRBV4-3
D: TRBD2
size: NA
J: TRBJ2-3
DNA: TGCGCCAGCAGCCAAGGTCCGGGGGGGAGCACAGATACGCAGTATTTT
CDR3: CASSQGPGGSTDTQYF

V: TRBV7-9
D: TRBD1
size: NA
J: TRBJ1-1
DNA: TGTGCCAGCAGCCCCGGGACAGGGGATACTGAAGCTTTCTTT
CDR3: CASSPGTGDTEAFF

V: TRBV11-2
D: TRBD2
size: NA
J: TRBJ2-2
DNA: TGTGCCAGCAGCCCCCGACTAGCGGGGGCGAACACCGGGGAGCTGTTTTTT
CDR3: CASSPRLAGANTGELFF

V: TRBV5-1
D: TRBD1
size: once
J: TRBJ2-5
DNA: TGCGCCAGCAGCTTACAGGGGGGTCAGACCCAGTACTTC
CDR3: CASSLQGGQTQYF

V: TRBV5-4
D: NA
size: NA
J: TRBJ1-2
DNA: TGTGCCAGCAGCTTATACAGGGCCTATGGCTACACCTTC
CDR3: CASSLYRAYGYTF

V: TRBV28
D: NA
size: NA
J: TRBJ1-4
DNA: TGTGCCAGCAGGGGACAAAATAATGAAAAACTGTTTTTT
CDR3: CASRGQNNEKLFF

V: TRBV5-1
D: NA
size: NA
J: TRBJ2-5
DNA: TGCGCCAGCAGCTCGACAGGCGTCGGGACCCAGTACTTC
CDR3: CASSSTGVGTQYF

V: TRBV10-2
D: TRBD2
size: NA
J: TRBJ2-3
DNA: TGCGCCAGCAGAAGCGGGGGGCCTCTGGGTACGCAGTATTTT
CDR3: CASRSGGPLGTQYF

V: TRBV21-1
D: NA
size: once
J: TRBJ2-6
DNA: TGTGCCAGCAGCCTCCGGACTAGCGGGGGGGCTGGGGCCAACGTCCTGACTTTC
CDR3: CASSLRTSGGAGANVLTF

V: TRBV7-9
D: NA
size: NA
J: TRBJ1-6
DNA: TGTGCCAGCAGGGACAGCTCCTATAATTCACCCCTCCACTTT
CDR3: CASRDSSYNSPLHF

V: TRBV6-5
D: NA
size: NA
J: TRBJ1-1
DNA: TGTGCCAGCAGTTACCGACAGAACACTGAAGCTTTCTTT
CDR3: CASSYRQNTEAFF

V: TRBV27
D: NA
size: NA
J: TRBJ2-7
DNA: TGTGCCAGCAGTTCCTACTCCTACGAGCAGTACTTC
CDR3: CASSSYSYEQYF

V: TRBV5-1
D: TRBD1
size: NA
J: TRBJ1-1
DNA: TGCGCCAGCAGCCCCGGACAGGGGGCGAACACTGAAGCTTTCTTT
CDR3: CASSPGQGANTEAFF

V: TRBV23-1
D: TRBD2
size: NA
J: TRBJ2-1
DNA: TGCGCCAGCAGTCAGGTGGGGACTAGGAGGGGTGAGCAGTTCTTC
CDR3: CASSQVGTRRGEQFF

V: TRBV15
D: TRBD1
size: once
J: TRBJ1-4
DNA: TGTGCCACCAGCAGAGCAGGGGGCACTAATGAAAAACTGTTTTTT
CDR3: CATSRAGGTNEKLFF

V: TRBV4-1
D: NA
size: NA
J: TRBJ1-1
DNA: TGCGCCAGCAGCCACCCCAGACGAACTCCCAACACTGAAGCTTTCTTT
CDR3: CASSHPRRTPNTEAFF

V: TRBV10-2
D: TRBD2
size: NA
J: TRBJ2-5
DNA: TGCGCCAGCGGGGGGGGCCAAGAGACCCAGTACTTC
CDR3: CASGGGQETQYF

V: TRBV4-1
D: NA
size: NA
J: TRBJ1-1
DNA: TGCGCCAGCAGCCTTTGGGGCCAGGGGAACACTGAAGCTTTCTTT
CDR3: CASSLWGQGNTEAFF

V: TRBV7-2
D: NA
size: NA
J: TRBJ2-5
DNA: TGTGCCAGCAGCTTAGATCCCCGCGAAACCCAGTACTTC
CDR3: CASSLDPRETQYF

V: TRBV7-9
D: NA
size: NA
J: TRBJ1-1
DNA: TGTGCCAGCAGCTTAGCAAGGCGGGGCACTGAAGCTTTCTTT
CDR3: CASSLARRGTEAFF

V: TRBV19
D: TRBD1
size: NA
J: TRBJ2-1
DNA: TGTGCCAGTAGTATAGACAGGGGGCAAATCTACAATGAGCAGTTCTTC
CDR3: CASSIDRGQIYNEQFF

V: TRBV4-3
D: NA
size: NA
J: TRBJ2-1
DNA: TGCGCCAGCAGCCACCGACGTAGCGACTCTAATCACAATGAGCAGTTCTTC
CDR3: CASSHRRSDSNHNEQFF

V: TRBV30
D: TRBD1
size: NA
J: TRBJ2-5
DNA: TGTGCCTGGACGGGACAGGGGAACGAAGAGACCCAGTACTTC
CDR3: CAWTGQGNEETQYF

V: TRBV5-1
D: NA
size: NA
J: TRBJ2-2
DNA: TGCGCCAGCAGCTTGGACGGAAGCTCCGGGGAGCTGTTTTTT
CDR3: CASSLDGSSGELFF

V: TRBV2
D: NA
size: NA
J: TRBJ1-6
DNA: TGTGCCAGCAGTCCTCTCCGGGGGGTGGAAACACCCCTCCACTTT
CDR3: CASSPLRGVETPLHF

V: TRBV6-1
D: TRBD2
size: NA
J: TRBJ2-7
DNA: TGTGCCAGCAGGAGACTAGCGGGGGTCGTATACGAGCAGTACTTC
CDR3: CASRRLAGVVYEQYF

V: TRBV5-6
D: NA
size: NA
J: TRBJ1-5
DNA: TGTGCCAGCAGCCGGGTAGGGTTTCAGCCCCAGCATTTT
CDR3: CASSRVGFQPQHF

V: TRBV11-2
D: TRBD2
size: NA
J: TRBJ2-7
DNA: TGTGCCAGCAGCCTTGGTGGTAGCGGGCTCTTCGAGCAGTACTTC
CDR3: CASSLGGSGLFEQYF

V: TRBV25-1
D: TRBD2
size: NA
J: TRBJ2-1
DNA: TGTGCCAGCAGTGATCCGACTAGCGGTTCCTACAATGAGCAGTTCTTC
CDR3: CASSDPTSGSYNEQFF

V: TRBV2
D: NA
size: NA
J: TRBJ1-2
DNA: TGTGCCAGCAGCCCAAGGGTCCCCTATGGCTACACCTTC
CDR3: CASSPRVPYGYTF

V: TRBV4-1
D: NA
size: NA
J: TRBJ1-2
DNA: TGCGCCAGCAGCCAAGATAGGGGAGCTAGGGGCTACACCTTC
CDR3: CASSQDRGARGYTF

V: TRBV27
D: NA
size: NA
J: TRBJ1-5
DNA: TGTGCCAGCAGTTTACGCCCCCCGGGGGGCAATCAGCCCCAGCATTTT
CDR3: CASSLRPPGGNQPQHF

V: TRBV11-2
D: NA
size: once
J: TRBJ1-3
DNA: TGTGCCAGCAGTTATACAGGGAGCTCTGGAAACACCATATATTTT
CDR3: CASSYTGSSGNTIYF

V: TRBV4-1
D: TRBD1
size: NA
J: TRBJ2-7
DNA: TGCGCCAGCAGCCCAGGACAGGGTTTTTACGAGCAGTACTTC
CDR3: CASSPGQGFYEQYF

V: TRBV5-6
D: NA
size: NA
J: TRBJ2-7
DNA: TGTGCCAGCAGCTTGTTTTTCCCCAGGGGGAGGGTCGAGGTCTACGAGCAGTACTTC
CDR3: CASSLFFPRGRVEVYEQYF

V: TRBV2
D: NA
size: NA
J: TRBJ2-3
DNA: TGTGCCAGCGGGGGCACAGATACGCAGTATTTT
CDR3: CASGGTDTQYF

V: TRBV4-1
D: TRBD2
size: NA
J: TRBJ2-1
DNA: TGCGCCAGCAGCTCTAGACTAGCGGGGGGCAATGAGCAGTTCTTC
CDR3: CASSSRLAGGNEQFF

V: TRBV7-2
D: NA
size: NA
J: TRBJ1-3
DNA: TGTGCCAGCAGCTTAGCGTTGCGAAACACCATATATTTT
CDR3: CASSLALRNTIYF

V: TRBV4-1
D: NA
size: NA
J: TRBJ2-7
DNA: TGCGCCAGCAGCCAAGATTCGGGGGAGGGGGTCTCCTACGAGCAGTACTTC
CDR3: CASSQDSGEGVSYEQYF

V: TRBV5-1
D: TRBD1
size: NA
J: TRBJ1-1
DNA: TGCGCCAGCGGACAGGGCACTGAAGCTTTCTTT
CDR3: CASGQGTEAFF

V: TRBV28
D: NA
size: NA
J: TRBJ1-5
DNA: TGTGCCAGCAGTTCAGGAGGGAGCAATCAGCCCCAGCATTTT
CDR3: CASSSGGSNQPQHF

V: TRBV12-5
D: TRBD1
size: NA
J: TRBJ1-1
DNA: TGTGCTAGTGGTTTGGTAGAGTGGAGGGGGCATGCTTTCTTT
CDR3: CASGLVEWRGHAFF

V: TRBV5-4
D: TRBD1
size: NA
J: TRBJ1-2
DNA: TGTGCCAGCAGCCTAGTGGGGACAGAGCAGGGCTACACCTTC
CDR3: CASSLVGTEQGYTF

V: TRBV5-4
D: NA
size: NA
J: TRBJ1-2
DNA: TGTGCCAGCAGCGACATGGGACCGGGGGGCGGAGGCTACACCTTC
CDR3: CASSDMGPGGGGYTF

V: TRBV21-1
D: NA
size: NA
J: TRBJ2-4
DNA: TGTGCCAGCAGCAAAAAGACGGTAGACATTCAGTACTTC
CDR3: CASSKKTVDIQYF

V: TRBV28
D: NA
size: NA
J: TRBJ2-4
DNA: TGTGCCAGCAGCACGCCCATGCTGGGGCTAGCCAAAAACATTCAGTACTTC
CDR3: CASSTPMLGLAKNIQYF

V: TRBV11-2
D: NA
size: NA
J: TRBJ2-1
DNA: TGTGCCAGCAGCTTAGTCGCACAGGAGTTCTTC
CDR3: CASSLVAQEFF